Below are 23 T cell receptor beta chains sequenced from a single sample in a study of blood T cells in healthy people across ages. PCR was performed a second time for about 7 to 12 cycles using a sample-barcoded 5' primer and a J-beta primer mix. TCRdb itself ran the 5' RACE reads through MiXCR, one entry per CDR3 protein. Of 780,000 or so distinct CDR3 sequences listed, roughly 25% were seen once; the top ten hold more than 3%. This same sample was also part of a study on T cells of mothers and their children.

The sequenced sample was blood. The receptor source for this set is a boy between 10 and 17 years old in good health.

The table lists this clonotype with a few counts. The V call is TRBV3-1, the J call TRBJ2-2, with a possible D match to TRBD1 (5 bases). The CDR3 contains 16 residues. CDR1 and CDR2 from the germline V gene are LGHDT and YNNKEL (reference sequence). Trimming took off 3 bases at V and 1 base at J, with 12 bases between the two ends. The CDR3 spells CASSQRPQGNTGELFF. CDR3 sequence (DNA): TGTGCCAGCAGCCAGAGGCCTCAGGGGAACACCGGGGAGCTGTTTTTT.

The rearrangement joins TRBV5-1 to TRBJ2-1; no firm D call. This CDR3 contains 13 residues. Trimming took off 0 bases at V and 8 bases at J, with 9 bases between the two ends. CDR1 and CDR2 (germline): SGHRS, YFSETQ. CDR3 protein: CASSLDMGDEQFF. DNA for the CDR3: TGCGCCAGCAGCTTGGATATGGGTGATGAGCAGTTCTTC.

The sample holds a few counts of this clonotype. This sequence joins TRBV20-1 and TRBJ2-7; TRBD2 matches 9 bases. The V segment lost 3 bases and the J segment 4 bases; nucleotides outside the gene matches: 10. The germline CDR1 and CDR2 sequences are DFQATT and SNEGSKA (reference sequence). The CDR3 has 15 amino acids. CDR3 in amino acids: CSASMGRTSVYEQYF. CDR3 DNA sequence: TGCAGTGCTAGTATGGGTAGGACTAGCGTGTACGAGCAGTACTTC.

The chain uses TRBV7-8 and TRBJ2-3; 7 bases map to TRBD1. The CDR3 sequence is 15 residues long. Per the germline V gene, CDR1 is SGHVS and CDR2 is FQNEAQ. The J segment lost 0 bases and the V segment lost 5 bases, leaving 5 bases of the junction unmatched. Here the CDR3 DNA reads TGTGCCAGCAGCGGGGGACAGCCTAGCACAGATACGCAGTATTTT. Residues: CASSGGQPSTDTQYF.

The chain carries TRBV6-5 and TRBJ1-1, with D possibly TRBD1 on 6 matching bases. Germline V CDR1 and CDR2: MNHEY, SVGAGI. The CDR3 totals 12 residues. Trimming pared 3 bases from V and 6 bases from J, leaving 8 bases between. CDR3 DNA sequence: TGTGCCAGCAGTTATGGGGGCGCTGAAGCTTTCTTT. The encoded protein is CASSYGGAEAFF.

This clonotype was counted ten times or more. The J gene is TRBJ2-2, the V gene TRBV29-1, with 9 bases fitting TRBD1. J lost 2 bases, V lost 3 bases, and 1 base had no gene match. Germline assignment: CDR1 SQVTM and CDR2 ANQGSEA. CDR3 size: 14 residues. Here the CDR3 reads CSVEGQGNTGELFF. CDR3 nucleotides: TGCAGCGTTGAGGGACAGGGCAACACCGGGGAGCTGTTTTTT.

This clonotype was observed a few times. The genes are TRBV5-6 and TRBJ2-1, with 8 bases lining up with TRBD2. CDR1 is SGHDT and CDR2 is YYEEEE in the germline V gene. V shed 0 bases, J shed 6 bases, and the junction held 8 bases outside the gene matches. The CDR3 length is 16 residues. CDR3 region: CASSLEKGLGGNEQFF. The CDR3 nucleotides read TGTGCCAGCAGCTTGGAAAAGGGACTAGGAGGCAATGAGCAGTTCTTC.

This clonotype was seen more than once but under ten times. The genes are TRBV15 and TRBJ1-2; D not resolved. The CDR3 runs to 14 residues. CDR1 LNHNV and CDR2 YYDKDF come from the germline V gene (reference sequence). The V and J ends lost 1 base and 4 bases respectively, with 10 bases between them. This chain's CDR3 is CATSRGPGTYGYTF. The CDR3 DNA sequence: TGTGCCACCAGCAGAGGGCCGGGAACCTATGGCTACACCTTC.

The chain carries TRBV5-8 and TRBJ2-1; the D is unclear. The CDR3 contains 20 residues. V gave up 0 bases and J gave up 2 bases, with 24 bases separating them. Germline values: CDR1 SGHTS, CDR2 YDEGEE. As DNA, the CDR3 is TGTGCCAGCAGCTTGGCCTTCAGTTTCCGGGTGGGAAATACCTACAATGAGCAGTTCTTC. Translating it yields CASSLAFSFRVGNTYNEQFF.

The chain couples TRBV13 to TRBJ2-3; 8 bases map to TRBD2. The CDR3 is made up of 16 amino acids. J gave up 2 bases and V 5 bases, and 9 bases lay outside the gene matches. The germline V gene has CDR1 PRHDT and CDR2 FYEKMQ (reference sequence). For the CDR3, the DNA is TGTGCCAGCAGCCAAAGGGTAGCGGGGCACACAGATACGCAGTATTTT. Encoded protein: CASSQRVAGHTDTQYF.

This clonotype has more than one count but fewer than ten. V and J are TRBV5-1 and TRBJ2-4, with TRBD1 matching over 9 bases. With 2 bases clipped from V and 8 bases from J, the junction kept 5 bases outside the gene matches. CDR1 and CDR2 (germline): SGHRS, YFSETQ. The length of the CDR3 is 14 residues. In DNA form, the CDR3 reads TGCGCCAGCAGCTTCCGGACAGGGGTGGACATTCAGTACTTC. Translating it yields CASSFRTGVDIQYF.

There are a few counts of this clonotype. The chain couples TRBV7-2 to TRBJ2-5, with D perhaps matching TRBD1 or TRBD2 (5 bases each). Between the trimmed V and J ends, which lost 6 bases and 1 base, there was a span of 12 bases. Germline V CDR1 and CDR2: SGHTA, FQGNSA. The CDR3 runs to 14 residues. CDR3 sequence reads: CASSWGRSQETQYF. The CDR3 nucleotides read TGTGCCAGCAGTTGGGGACGGTCCCAAGAGACCCAGTACTTC.

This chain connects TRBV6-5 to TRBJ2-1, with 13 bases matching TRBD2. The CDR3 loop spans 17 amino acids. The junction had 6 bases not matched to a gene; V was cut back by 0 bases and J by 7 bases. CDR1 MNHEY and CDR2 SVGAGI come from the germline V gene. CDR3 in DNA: TGTGCCAGCAGTTACTCTGGACTAGCGGGGGCCCTAAATGAGCAGTTCTTC. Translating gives CASSYSGLAGALNEQFF.

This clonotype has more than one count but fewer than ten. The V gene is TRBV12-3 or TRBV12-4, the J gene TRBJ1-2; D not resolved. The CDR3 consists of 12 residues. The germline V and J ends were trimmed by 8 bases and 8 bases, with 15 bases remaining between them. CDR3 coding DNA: TGTGCCAGCTCACACGGGGTACAGGGCTACACCTTC. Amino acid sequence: CASSHGVQGYTF.

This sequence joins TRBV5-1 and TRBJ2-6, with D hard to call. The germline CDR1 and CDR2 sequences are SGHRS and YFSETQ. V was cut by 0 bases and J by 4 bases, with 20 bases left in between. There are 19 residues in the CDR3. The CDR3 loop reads CASSLVSRTAVGGANVLTF. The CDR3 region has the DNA TGCGCCAGCAGCTTGGTGTCTAGGACCGCGGTTGGGGGGGCCAACGTCCTGACTTTC.

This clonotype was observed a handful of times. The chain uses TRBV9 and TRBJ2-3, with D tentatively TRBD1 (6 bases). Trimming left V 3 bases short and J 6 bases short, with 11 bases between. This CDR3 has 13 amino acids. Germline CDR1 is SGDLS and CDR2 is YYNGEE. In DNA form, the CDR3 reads TGTGCCAGCAGCGCCGCAGGGGATGATACGCAGTATTTT. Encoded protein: CASSAAGDDTQYF. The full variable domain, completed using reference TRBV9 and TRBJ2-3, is DSGVTQTPKHLITATGQRVTLRCSPRSGDLSVYWYQQSLDQGLQFLIQYYNGEERAKGNILERFSAQQFPDLHSELNLSSLELGDSALYFCASSAAGDDTQYFGPGTRLTVL.

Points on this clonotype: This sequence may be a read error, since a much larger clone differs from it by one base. The DNA of the CDR3 is TGTGCCGGCAGCCAAGATAATACAGGGATCTATGGCTACACCTTC. This sequence encodes CAGSQDNTGIYGYTF. This chain connects TRBV14 to TRBJ1-2, with D perhaps matching TRBD1 (6 bases). The CDR3 sequence is 15 residues long. Germline CDR1 reads SGHDN; CDR2 reads FVKESK.

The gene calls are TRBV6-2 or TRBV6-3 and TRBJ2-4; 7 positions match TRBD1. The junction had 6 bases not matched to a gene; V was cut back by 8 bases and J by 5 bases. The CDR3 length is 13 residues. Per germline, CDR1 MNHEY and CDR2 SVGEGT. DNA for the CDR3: TGTGCCAGCCAGAGGGACAGTGAAAACATTCAGTACTTC. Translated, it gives CASQRDSENIQYF.

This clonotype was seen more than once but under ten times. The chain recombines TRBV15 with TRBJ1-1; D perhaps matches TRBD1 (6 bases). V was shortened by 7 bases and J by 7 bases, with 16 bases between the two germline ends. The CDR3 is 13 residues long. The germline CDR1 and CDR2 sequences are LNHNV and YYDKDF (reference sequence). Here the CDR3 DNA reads TGTGCCACCAACAGCCGGACAGACCGTGAAGCTTTCTTT. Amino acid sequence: CATNSRTDREAFF.

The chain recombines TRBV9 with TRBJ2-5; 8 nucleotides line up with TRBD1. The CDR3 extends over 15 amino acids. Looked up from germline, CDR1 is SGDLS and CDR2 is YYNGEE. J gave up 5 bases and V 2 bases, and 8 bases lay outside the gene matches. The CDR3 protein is CASSVQGAGSETQYF. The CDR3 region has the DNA TGTGCCAGCAGCGTGCAGGGGGCGGGGAGTGAGACCCAGTACTTC.

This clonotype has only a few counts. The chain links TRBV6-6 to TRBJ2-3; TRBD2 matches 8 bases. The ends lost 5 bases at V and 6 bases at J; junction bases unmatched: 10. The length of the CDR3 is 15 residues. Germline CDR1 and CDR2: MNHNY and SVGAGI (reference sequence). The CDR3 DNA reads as TGTGCCAGCAGTACTCCGGGACTAGGGATGGATACGCAGTATTTT. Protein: CASSTPGLGMDTQYF.

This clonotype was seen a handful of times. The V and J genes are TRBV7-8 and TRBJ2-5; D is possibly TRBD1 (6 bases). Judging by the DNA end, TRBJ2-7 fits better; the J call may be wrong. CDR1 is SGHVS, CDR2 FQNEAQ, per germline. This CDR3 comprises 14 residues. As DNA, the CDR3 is TGTGCCAGCAGCTTAAAACAGGGCTTTCACGAGCAGTACTTC. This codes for CASSLKQGFHEQYF.

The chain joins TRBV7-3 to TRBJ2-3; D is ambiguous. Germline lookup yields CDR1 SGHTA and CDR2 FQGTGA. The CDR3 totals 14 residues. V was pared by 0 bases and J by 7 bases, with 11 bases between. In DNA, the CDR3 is TGTGCCAGCAGCTTAACGATGGTTAGCCATACGCAGTATTTT. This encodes CASSLTMVSHTQYF.